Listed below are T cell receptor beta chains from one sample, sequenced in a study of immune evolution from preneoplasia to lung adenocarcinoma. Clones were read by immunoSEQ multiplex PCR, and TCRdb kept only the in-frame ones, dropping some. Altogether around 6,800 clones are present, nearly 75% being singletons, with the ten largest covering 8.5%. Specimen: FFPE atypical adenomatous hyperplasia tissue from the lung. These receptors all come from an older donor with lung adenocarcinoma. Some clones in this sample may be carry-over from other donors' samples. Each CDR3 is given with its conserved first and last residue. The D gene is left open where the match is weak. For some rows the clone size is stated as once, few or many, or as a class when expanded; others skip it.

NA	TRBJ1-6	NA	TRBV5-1	TGCGCCAGCAGCAGGCAGGGTGACTCACCCCTCCACTTT	CASSRQGDSPLHF
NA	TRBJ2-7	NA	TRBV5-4	TGTGCCAGCAGACATGCGGGACAGACCAGCTCCTACGAGCAGTACTTC	CASRHAGQTSSYEQYF
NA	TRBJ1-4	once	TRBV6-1	TGTGCCAGCAGTGAAGTTCCGGGGGGACGTGAAAAACTGTTTTTT	CASSEVPGGREKLFF
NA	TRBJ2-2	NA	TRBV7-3	TGTGCCAGCAGCGACCGAGTCCCGGGGTCCGGGGAGCTGTTTTTT	CASSDRVPGSGELFF
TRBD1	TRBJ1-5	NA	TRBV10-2	TGCGCCAGCAGGGGACAGGGGAGGGATCAGCCCCAGCATTTT	CASRGQGRDQPQHF
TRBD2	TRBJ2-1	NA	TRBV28	TGTGCCAGCAGCTTGACTAGCGGGGGGCTCTACAATGAGCAGTTCTTC	CASSLTSGGLYNEQFF
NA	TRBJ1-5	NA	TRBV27	TGTGCCAGCTGGCAGGGAAATCAGCCCCAGCATTTT	CASWQGNQPQHF
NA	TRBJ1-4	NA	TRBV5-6	TGTGCCAGCAGCTTGTATGGGGATAATGAAAAACTGTTTTTT	CASSLYGDNEKLFF
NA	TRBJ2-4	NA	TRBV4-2	TGTGCCAGCAGCCAGGGACTCTCAGTGGGAAACATTCAGTACTTC	CASSQGLSVGNIQYF
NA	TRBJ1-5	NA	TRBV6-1	TGTGCCAGCAGTGACTACCGGGTGGGGGGATATCAGCCCCAGCATTTT	CASSDYRVGGYQPQHF
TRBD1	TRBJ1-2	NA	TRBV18	TGTGCCAGCTCACCAAGACAGGGAACGGGCTACACCTTC	CASSPRQGTGYTF
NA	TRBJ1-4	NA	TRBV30	TGTGCCTGGACCACGTGGGGGTTTAATGAAAAACTGTTTTTT	CAWTTWGFNEKLFF
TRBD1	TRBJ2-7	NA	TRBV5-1	TGTGCCAGCAGCTTGGCCGGGACAGGGAACTACGAGCAGTACTTC	CASSLAGTGNYEQYF
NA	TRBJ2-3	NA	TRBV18	TGTGCCAGCTCACTACCCACAGATACGCAGTATTTT	CASSLPTDTQYF
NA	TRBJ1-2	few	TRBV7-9	TGTGCCAGCAGCTTCGGGGGGGGCGAAGGTGGCTACACCTTC	CASSFGGGEGGYTF
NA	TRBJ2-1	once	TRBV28	TGTGCCAGCAGTACTCGTGATGAGCAGTTCTTC	CASSTRDEQFF
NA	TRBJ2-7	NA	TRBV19	TGTGCCAGTAGTACCTCAAAAGAGGCGGTTGAGCAGTACTTC	CASSTSKEAVEQYF
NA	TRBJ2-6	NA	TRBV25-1	TGTGCCAGCAGCCGCTCTGGGGCCAACGTCCTGACTTTC	CASSRSGANVLTF
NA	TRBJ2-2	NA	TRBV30	TGTGCCTGGAGAATCGGGTGGAACACCGGGGAGCTGTTTTTT	CAWRIGWNTGELFF
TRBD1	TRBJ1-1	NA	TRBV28	TGTGCCAGCAGTTTGGAACAGGGGGTGGCTACTGAAGCTTTCTTT	CASSLEQGVATEAFF
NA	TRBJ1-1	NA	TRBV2	TGTGCCAGCAGTGAAGCGGAACCTCTGAACACTGAAGCTTTCTTT	CASSEAEPLNTEAFF
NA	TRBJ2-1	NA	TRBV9	TGTGCCAGCAGCGTAGTTCAGGGAGTAGGTGAGCAGTTCTTC	CASSVVQGVGEQFF
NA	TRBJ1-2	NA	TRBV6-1	TGTGCCAGCAGTGAAGCAGGAGGACAGTATAGCTACACCTTC	CASSEAGGQYSYTF
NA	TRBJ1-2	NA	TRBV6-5	TGTGCCAGCAGGCCCAGCAGGCGCTATGGCTACACCTTC	CASRPSRRYGYTF
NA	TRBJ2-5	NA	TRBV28	TGTGCCAGCAGTCCCCTGACAGGCAACCAAGAGACCCAGTACTTC	CASSPLTGNQETQYF
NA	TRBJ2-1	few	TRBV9	TGTGCCAGCAGCTTAACGAAGGGACTTTCTAATGAGCAGTTCTTC	CASSLTKGLSNEQFF
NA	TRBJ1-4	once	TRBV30	TGTGCCTGGAGCGGGGGGGCCCAAAATGAAAAACTGTTTTTT	CAWSGGAQNEKLFF
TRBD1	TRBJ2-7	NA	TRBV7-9	TGTGCCAGCAGCTCGGGACAGACCTACGAGCAGTACTTC	CASSSGQTYEQYF
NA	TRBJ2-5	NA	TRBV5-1	TGCGCCAGCGAGGAAGGGGGAATGATAGGCGAGACCCAGTACTTC	CASEEGGMIGETQYF
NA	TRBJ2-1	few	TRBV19	TGTGCCAGTAGTATAGGAGTAGGGGAGAGCAAACTCAATGAGCAGTTCTTC	CASSIGVGESKLNEQFF
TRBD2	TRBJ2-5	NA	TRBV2	TGTGCCAGCAGACGAGATCTAGCGGGAGGGCGAGAGACCCAGTACTTC	CASRRDLAGGRETQYF
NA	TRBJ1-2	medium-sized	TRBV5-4	TGTGCCAGCAGCTTGGAAGGGGCAATCCATGGCTACACCTTC	CASSLEGAIHGYTF
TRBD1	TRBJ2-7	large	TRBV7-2	TGTGCCAGCAGCTGGGGGGGACAGGGGCTCTACGAGCAGTACTTC	CASSWGGQGLYEQYF
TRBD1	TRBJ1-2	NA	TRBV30	TGTGCCTGGAGTAAGAAGGCAGGGGGCGTCTATGGCTACACCTTC	CAWSKKAGGVYGYTF
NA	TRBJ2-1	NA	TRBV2	TGTGCCAGCAGGTCCGGGGATGAGCAGTTCTTC	CASRSGDEQFF
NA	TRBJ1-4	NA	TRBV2	TGTGCCAGCGTTAAACTGGCAAATGAAAAACTGTTTTTT	CASVKLANEKLFF
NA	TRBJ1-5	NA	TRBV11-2	TGTGCCAGCAGCTTAGGAAGCAATCAGCCCCAGCATTTT	CASSLGSNQPQHF
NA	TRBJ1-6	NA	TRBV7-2	TGTGCCAGCAGCAATACGGTTCATTCACCCCTCCACTTT	CASSNTVHSPLHF
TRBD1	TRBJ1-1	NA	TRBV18	TGTGCCAGCTCACCGATATCGGACAGGGGGAGTGAAGCTTTCTTT	CASSPISDRGSEAFF
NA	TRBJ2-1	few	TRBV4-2	TGTGCCAGCAGCAGCAGCCGGGACCCCACCCAAGAGCAGTTCTTC	CASSSSRDPTQEQFF
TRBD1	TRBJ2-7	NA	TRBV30	TGTGCCTGGAGCGGAATGGACAGGGGGGGGGACGAGCAGTACTTC	CAWSGMDRGGDEQYF
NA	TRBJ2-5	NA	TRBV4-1	TGCGCCAGCAGCCAAGACCCTACGAAAGAGACCCAGTACTTC	CASSQDPTKETQYF
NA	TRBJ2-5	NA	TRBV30	TGTGCCTCAGGGAGACCAGGGGAGACCCAGTACTTC	CASGRPGETQYF
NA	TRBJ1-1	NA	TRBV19	TGTGCCAGTAGTATCCATGCCCGGTTGAACACTGAAGCTTTCTTT	CASSIHARLNTEAFF
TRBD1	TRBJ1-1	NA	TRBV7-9	TGTGCCAGCAGCCGACAGGGCCTCGACACTGAAGCTTTCTTT	CASSRQGLDTEAFF
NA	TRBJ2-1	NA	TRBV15	TGTGCCACCAGCAGAAGAGAAAGGGGCGGTGAGCAGTTCTTC	CATSRRERGGEQFF
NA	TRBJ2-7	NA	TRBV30	TGTGCCTGGGTCCGCTCTAGCTCCTACGAGCAGTACTTC	CAWVRSSSYEQYF
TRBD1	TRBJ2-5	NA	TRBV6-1	TGTGCCAGCAGTCAGGACAGGGACGACATGACCCAGTACTTC	CASSQDRDDMTQYF
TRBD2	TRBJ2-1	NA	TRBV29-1	TGCAGCGCCCCCCTAATCTGGACTAGCGGGAAGCGGAATGAGCAGTTCTTC	CSAPLIWTSGKRNEQFF
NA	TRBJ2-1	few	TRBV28	TGTGCCAGTTGGAAGACAGATTCCTACAATGAGCAGTTCTTC	CASWKTDSYNEQFF
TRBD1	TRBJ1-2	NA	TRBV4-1	TGCGCCAGCAGCCGGGGACAGCGTGGGGACTATGGCTACACCTTC	CASSRGQRGDYGYTF
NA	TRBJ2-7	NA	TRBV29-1	TGCAGCTTCCGCCTCGGGAATTACGAGCAGTACTTC	CSFRLGNYEQYF
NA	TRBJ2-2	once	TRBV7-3	TGTGCCAGCAGCCAAGACCGTGCGAGTCCCACCGGGGAGCTGTTTTTT	CASSQDRASPTGELFF
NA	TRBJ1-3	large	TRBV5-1	TGCGCCAGCAGCATTGGGGGGTTCCCTGGAAACACCATATATTTT	CASSIGGFPGNTIYF